The source of this T cell receptor beta chain is a study of PD-L1 blockade in urothelial cancer. The table came from immunoSEQ multiplex PCR; TCRdb's copy has only in-frame clones and leaves some out. Here the sample spans approximately 79,000 clones, approximately 90% being singletons. Time point denoted: peripheral blood 6 weeks after treatment start. The sequence derives from a woman aged 80 or over with urothelial cancer. The sequences come from PBMCs, collected around atezolizumab (anti-PD-L1) treatment.

CDR3 in amino acids: CASSSPREGPGGYTF. The CDR3 bases are TGTGCCAGCAGTTCGCCCCGGGAGGGGCCCGGTGGCTACACCTTC. V and J are TRBV27 and TRBJ1-2; TRBD1 might be the D (5 bases). Germline V gene lookup returns CDR1 MNHEY and CDR2 SMNVEV (reference sequence). The CDR3 runs 15 residues. V was pared by 4 bases and J by 7 bases, with 19 bases between.